This T cell receptor (beta chain) was recorded in a study of T cells in localized non-small cell lung cancer. Study-wide findings and caveats: Greater T cell density in blood accompanied longer overall survival.

Regarding this clone: Its antigen is not known.

V lost 2 bases and J lost 5; bases outside the gene matches: 5. Germline V gene sequence: CDR1 SEHNR, CDR2 FQNEAQ (reference sequence). CDR3 length equals 14 residues. Some clones are missing from TCRdb's copy, which holds only in-frame ones; the method was immunoSEQ multiplex PCR. The table shows under 35,000 clones, with around 92% occurring only once. The V gene is TRBV7-9, the J gene TRBJ1-1; 7 nucleotides agree with TRBD1. Source: peripheral blood mononuclear cells, taken before any cancer treatment. The TCR comes from a woman aged 40-69 years with stage III lung adenocarcinoma. The CDR3 coding sequence is TGTGCCAGCAGCTTAAGACAGGGTGATACTGAAGCTTTCTTT. Its translation is CASSLRQGDTEAFF.